These 25 T cell receptor beta chains originate from one sample sequenced in a study of blood T cell repertoires in COVID-19. Produced via immunoSEQ multiplex PCR; TCRdb's table is partial and in-frame only. This sample carries over 250,000 clones, 88% of them seen once, and the ten largest clones take 0.95% to 1%. Sequencing was done on a sample of peripheral blood. These receptor sequences come from a middle-aged woman who had recovered from COVID-19.

This clone showed up just once. The chain is built from TRBV6-2 or TRBV6-3 and TRBJ1-4; D not certain. Germline V gene sequence: CDR1 MNHEY, CDR2 SVGEGT. Deletions cut 2 bases from V and 4 bases from J, with 5 bases between. The CDR3 loop spans 13 amino acids. DNA of the CDR3: TGTGCCAGCAGTTACCGACTTAATGAAAAACTGTTTTTT. Translation gives CASSYRLNEKLFF.

The CDR3 DNA reads as TGTGCCTGGAGTGTGGAGGGAGGCGTCGGTACGCAGTATTTT. Amino acid sequence: CAWSVEGGVGTQYF. The V and J genes are TRBV30 and TRBJ2-3, with a weak D call TRBD2 (6 bases). V lost 0 bases to trimming and J lost 8 bases, with 15 bases between them. This CDR3 has 14 amino acids. Per the germline V gene, CDR1 is GTSNPN and CDR2 is SVGIG (reference sequence).

The chain recombines TRBV5-5 with TRBJ1-1, with D possibly being TRBD1 (5 bases). Between the trimmed V and J ends, which lost 4 bases and 5 bases, there was a span of 18 bases. The CDR3 covers 15 residues. Germline V gene lookup returns CDR1 SGHKS and CDR2 YYEKEE (reference sequence). CDR3 nucleotide sequence: TGTGCCAGCAGCACCACCCCCCAGGGAGGGACTGAAGCTTTCTTT. This sequence encodes CASSTTPQGGTEAFF.

This clone was counted only a few times. The gene calls are TRBV2 and TRBJ2-1; possibly TRBD2 for D (6 bases). With 6 bases removed from V and 0 bases from J, the gap between germline ends came to 9 bases. The CDR3 runs to 14 residues. Per germline, CDR1 SNHLY and CDR2 FYNNEI. The CDR3 protein is CASRGRGSYNEQFF. CDR3 nucleotides: TGTGCCAGCAGGGGGCGGGGCTCCTACAATGAGCAGTTCTTC.

V is TRBV6-5 and J is TRBJ2-7; D is perhaps TRBD1 (5 bases). Germline-derived CDR1 and CDR2 are MNHEY and SVGAGI. Trimming removed 2 bases from V and 1 base from J, with 12 bases in between. This CDR3 has 15 residues. As DNA, the CDR3 is TGTGCCAGCAGTTACGGGCAGGGTAGGTCCTACGAGCAGTACTTC. Translating gives CASSYGQGRSYEQYF.

The rearrangement uses TRBV10-3 and TRBJ2-7; tentatively, D is TRBD2 (5 bases). The CDR3 is made up of 13 amino acids. Germline loops: CDR1 ENHRY, CDR2 SYGVKD. Trimming shortened V by 6 bases and J by 5 bases, and 14 bases separated the two germline ends. In DNA, the CDR3 is TGTGCCATCAGGGGTTGGAGGTCCCACGAGCAGTACTTC. Translation: CAIRGWRSHEQYF.

This clone was observed a handful of times. The chain links TRBV6-2 or TRBV6-3 to TRBJ2-2, with 10 nucleotides matching TRBD2. J gave up 7 bases and V 6 bases, and 5 bases lay outside the gene matches. The V gene's germline CDR1 is MNHEY and CDR2 SVGEGT. The CDR3 spans 14 residues. The CDR3, as DNA: TGTGCCAGCAGCCCCGGACTAGCGGTCGGGGAGCTGTTTTTT. Its translation is CASSPGLAVGELFF.

This clone has a count of ten or more. The CDR3 sequence is CASTPGTGVYNSPLHF. DNA for the CDR3: TGTGCCAGCACCCCGGGGACAGGGGTCTATAATTCACCCCTCCACTTT. The chain uses TRBV27 and TRBJ1-6; 10 nucleotides line up with TRBD1. The CDR3 sequence is 16 residues long. The germline CDR1 and CDR2 sequences are MNHEY and SMNVEV (reference sequence). V lost 7 bases to trimming and J lost 3 bases; unmatched junction nucleotides: 6.

V usage is TRBV7-2 and J usage is TRBJ2-2; no reliable D call. The CDR3 loop spans 15 amino acids. V was clipped by 3 bases and J by 7 bases, with 15 bases between them. In germline, CDR1 is SGHTA, CDR2 FQGNSA. CDR3 DNA sequence: TGTGCCAGCAGCTTGCTGCTGATAGCTGGCGGGGAGCTGTTTTTT. Encoded protein: CASSLLLIAGGELFF.

The chain combines TRBV27 with TRBJ1-2, with unresolved D. The V and J ends lost 6 bases and 6 bases respectively, with 20 bases between them. The CDR3 runs to 15 residues. Germline V CDR1 and CDR2: MNHEY, SMNVEV (reference sequence). CDR3 nucleotides: TGTGCCAGCAGACCCCACCCCCAGGCGCCACATGGCTACACCTTC. It specifies CASRPHPQAPHGYTF.

The J gene is TRBJ2-6, the V gene TRBV5-6, with a possible D match to TRBD2 (7 bases). V shed 1 base and J shed 3 bases, with 14 bases lying between them. The CDR3 runs to 17 residues. Germline loops: CDR1 SGHDT, CDR2 YYEEEE. The CDR3 nucleotides are TGTGCCAGCAGCTTGCTCGGGGGGCTCGGTGGGGCCAACGTCCTGACTTTC. Protein sequence: CASSLLGGLGGANVLTF.

This clone was observed a handful of times. This chain connects TRBV2 to TRBJ2-1, with D perhaps matching TRBD2 (6 bases). Germline CDR1 SNHLY, CDR2 FYNNEI. This CDR3 spans 15 amino acids. Trimming removed 6 bases at V and 0 bases at J, with 12 bases between. The CDR3 DNA is TGTGCCAGCAGGGCGGGACCCAGCTCCTACAATGAGCAGTTCTTC. Translated: CASRAGPSSYNEQFF.

The V gene is TRBV6-5, the J gene TRBJ1-2; D remains unclear. Deletions cut 2 bases from V and 8 bases from J, with 12 bases between. CDR1 is MNHEY and CDR2 is SVGAGI in the germline V gene. The CDR3 runs to 13 residues. The CDR3 region has the DNA TGTGCCAGCAGTTACGGGCCCCGAGGGGGCTACACCTTC. Translated: CASSYGPRGGYTF.

This clone was seen more than once but under ten times. The CDR3 here is CASSLHTYYEQYF. The CDR3 DNA is TGTGCCAGCAGTTTGCATACTTACTACGAGCAGTACTTC. This chain uses TRBV27 with TRBJ2-7; D remains ambiguous. The germline V gene has CDR1 MNHEY and CDR2 SMNVEV (reference sequence). The CDR3 contains 13 residues. Trimming removed 3 bases from V and 3 bases from J, with 9 bases in between.

The gene calls are TRBV6-5 and TRBJ2-7; 11 bases fit TRBD2. Unmatched junction bases numbered 6, after V lost 6 bases and J lost 2 bases. The CDR3 totals 15 residues. Per germline, CDR1 MNHEY and CDR2 SVGAGI. CDR3 sequence reads: CASRPGLAETYEQYF. CDR3 DNA sequence: TGTGCCAGCAGACCGGGACTAGCGGAAACCTACGAGCAGTACTTC.

This clone was counted a single time. The rearrangement links TRBV5-1 to TRBJ1-1; tentatively, D is TRBD1 (5 bases). Trimming took 3 bases from V and 0 from J, leaving 12 bases between them. This CDR3 has 15 residues. Germline loops: CDR1 SGHRS, CDR2 YFSETQ. CDR3 in amino acids: CASSWQGGMNTEAFF. In nucleotides, the CDR3 is TGCGCCAGCAGCTGGCAGGGTGGGATGAACACTGAAGCTTTCTTT.

The J gene is TRBJ2-1, the V gene TRBV10-2; TRBD2 aligns across 12 bases. The V gene's germline CDR1 is WSHSY and CDR2 SAAADI. V gave up 3 bases and J gave up 10 bases; unmatched junction bases: 10. The CDR3 is 16 amino acids. The CDR3 DNA reads TGCGCCAGCAGTGATCCTAGCGGGAGGGCCTTAGGAGAGCAGTTCTTC. This gives the protein CASSDPSGRALGEQFF.

The chain has TRBV9 and TRBJ1-1, with D perhaps TRBD1 (6 bases). V was clipped by 3 bases and J by 6 bases, with 18 bases between them. Per the germline V gene, CDR1 is SGDLS and CDR2 is YYNGEE. The CDR3 contains 15 residues. Written as DNA, the CDR3 is TGTGCCAGCAGCGAACGGACAGACCCTGGGGCTGAAGCTTTCTTT. Translation gives CASSERTDPGAEAFF.

The chain recombines TRBV9 with TRBJ2-1, with a weak D call TRBD2 (6 bases). CDR1 is SGDLS and CDR2 is YYNGEE in the germline V gene. This CDR3 spans 17 amino acids. V lost 3 bases and J lost 4, with 20 bases in between. As DNA, the CDR3 is TGTGCCAGCAGCGGAGCCGGGTATGGGACTCAGTACAATGAGCAGTTCTTC. Residues: CASSGAGYGTQYNEQFF. The entire variable domain, with the rest obtained from reference TRBV9 and TRBJ2-1, is as follows: DSGVTQTPKHLITATGQRVTLRCSPRSGDLSVYWYQQSLDQGLQFLIQYYNGEERAKGNILERFSAQQFPDLHSELNLSSLELGDSALYFCASSGAGYGTQYNEQFFGPGTRLTVL.

This rearrangement joins TRBV11-3 to TRBJ2-3, with 7 bases identical to TRBD1. CDR1 and CDR2 from the germline V gene are SGHNT and YENEEA. The V segment lost 5 bases and the J segment 10 bases; nucleotides outside the gene matches: 6. The CDR3 consists of 12 residues. CDR3 DNA sequence: TGTGCCAGCAGCAAACCCGGGACAGCGCAGTATTTT. Amino acid sequence: CASSKPGTAQYF.

This chain connects TRBV3-1 (or the pseudogene TRBV3-2) to TRBJ2-1; tentative D call: TRBD2 (5 bases). V was clipped by 5 bases and J by 5 bases, with 16 bases between them. This CDR3 is 15 amino acids long. The germline gives CDR1 LGHDT, CDR2 YNNKEL (reference sequence). This CDR3 reads CASSSSGRDHNEQFF. CDR3 DNA sequence: TGTGCCAGCAGCTCCAGCGGCAGAGACCACAATGAGCAGTTCTTC.

The chain has TRBV6-5 and TRBJ2-1; the D is unclear. The ends were cut back, 0 bases at V and 5 bases at J, with 5 bases in the middle. CDR1 is MNHEY and CDR2 is SVGAGI in the germline V gene. The CDR3 is made up of 13 amino acids. Here the CDR3 DNA reads TGTGCCAGCAGTTACTCTGTCAACAATGAGCAGTTCTTC. Translated: CASSYSVNNEQFF.

The gene calls are TRBV4-2 and TRBJ1-5; 7 positions match TRBD1. The ends lost 4 bases at V and 6 bases at J; junction bases unmatched: 9. The CDR3 loop spans 15 amino acids. Germline V gene sequence: CDR1 LGHNA, CDR2 YNFKEQ. This CDR3 is CASSPGRGGGQPQHF. The CDR3 nucleotides are TGTGCCAGCAGCCCGGGCAGAGGGGGCGGTCAGCCCCAGCATTTT.

The chain recombines TRBV27 with TRBJ1-2, with D possibly being TRBD1 (6 bases). CDR3 size: 15 residues. V was pared by 2 bases and J by 3 bases, with 13 bases between. Germline-derived CDR1 and CDR2 are MNHEY and SMNVEV (reference sequence). CDR3: CASSLTGGGHYGYTF. CDR3 sequence (DNA): TGTGCCAGCAGTTTAACGGGGGGCGGGCACTATGGCTACACCTTC.

This clone was seen a handful of times. The CDR3, as DNA: TGCGCCAGCAGCTTGGAGAGGTACCCGACCGGGGAGCTGTTTTTT. It translates to CASSLERYPTGELFF. V and J are TRBV5-1 and TRBJ2-2; D call uncertain. V lost 0 bases and J lost 5, with 11 bases in between. This CDR3 has 15 amino acids. The germline gives CDR1 SGHRS, CDR2 YFSETQ.